This TCR beta chain appears in the sequencing data of a study of early T cells in non-severe SARS-CoV-2 infection. About the research overall: Sequencing of bulk RNA from unsorted whole blood was done, without chain pairing.

cDNA molecules, individually, were tagged with unique molecular identifiers. One entry per CDR3 protein results from TCRdb running MiXCR on the 5' RACE reads. This table has about 90,000 distinct CDR3 sequences, over 13% appearing once. Comment on this clonotype: Its antigen is not identified.

The study, taken as a whole, reports: Reliance on VDJdb matching favored anti-spike CD8 responses; private and CD4 specificities were missed.

Trimming cost V 0 bases and J 3 bases; bases outside gene matches: 7. CDR3 length equals 16 residues. Germline loops: CDR1 KGHSH, CDR2 LQKENI. This sequence originates from an adult who was a healthcare worker with PCR-confirmed SARS-CoV-2 infection or an uninfected control (not recorded which). The rearrangement uses TRBV18 and TRBJ1-2; 7 nucleotides match TRBD1. Material for sequencing was whole blood. This CDR3 is CASSPPPRQGDYGYTF. In nucleotides, the CDR3 is TGTGCCAGCTCACCACCCCCCCGCCAGGGGGACTATGGCTACACCTTC.